These T cell receptor beta chains were read from a single sample in a study of T cells in Graves' hyperthyroidism and ophthalmopathy. Each CDR3 protein gets one entry after TCRdb re-called the multiplex PCR reads with MiXCR. The table shows 700,000 or so distinct CDR3 sequences, with approximately 14% occurring only once. Sample: blood. The receptors originated from a woman aged 45-59 years with Graves' ophthalmopathy. CDR3s include the opening cysteine and the closing phenylalanine or tryptophan. D genes are given only for firm matches. Only part of the rows carry a size: once, few, many, or a class if the clone is expanded.

TRBV7-8	.	TRBJ2-1	many	CASSLSSSPSYNEQFF	TGTGCCAGCAGCTTATCTAGCAGTCCCTCCTACAATGAGCAGTTCTTC
TRBV27	.	TRBJ2-1	many	CASSLGGSGYNEQFF	TGTGCCAGCAGTTTAGGGGGTAGCGGCTACAATGAGCAGTTCTTC
TRBV28	TRBD2	TRBJ2-4	few	CASRLLAGGTNQAKNIQYF	TGTGCCAGCAGATTACTAGCGGGAGGTACCAACCAAGCCAAAAACATTCAGTACTTC
TRBV2	.	TRBJ2-5	many	CASSPRGLETQYF	TGTGCCAGCTCACCGAGGGGGTTGGAGACCCAGTACTTC
TRBV7-2	.	TRBJ2-7	many	CASSPGTPVYEQYF	TGTGCCAGCAGCCCCGGGACACCAGTCTACGAGCAGTACTTC
TRBV27	TRBD2	TRBJ2-3	many	CASSLQRLLAGGTDTQYF	TGTGCCAGCAGTTTACAACGGTTACTAGCGGGGGGCACAGATACGCAGTATTTT
TRBV28	TRBD1	TRBJ1-5	.	CASSLGGTGIQPQHF	TGTGCCAGCAGTTTGGGTGGGACAGGGATTCAGCCCCAGCATTTT
TRBV7-3	TRBD2	TRBJ2-2	many	CASSPGLAGTSPGLTGELFF	TGTGCCAGCAGCCCCGGACTAGCGGGAACCTCACCAGGTCTCACCGGGGAGCTGTTTTTT
TRBV19	TRBD2	TRBJ2-7	.	CASSIGLAGAYEQYF	TGTGCCAGTAGTATCGGGCTAGCGGGTGCTTACGAGCAGTACTTC
TRBV29-1	TRBD2	TRBJ2-7	many	CSVLTTSGRARSYEQYF	TGCAGCGTCCTCACGACTAGCGGGAGGGCCAGATCCTACGAGCAGTACTTC
TRBV6-2/TRBV6-3	TRBD1	TRBJ2-7	few	CASSTRTGNAYEQYF	TGTGCCAGCAGTACGCGGACAGGGAACGCCTACGAGCAGTACTTC
TRBV28	.	TRBJ2-2	many	CASIKSGSYTGELFF	TGTGCCAGCATTAAATCCGGGTCCTACACCGGGGAGCTGTTTTTT
TRBV6-1	.	TRBJ1-3	few	CASSFTSRAHSGNTIYF	TGTGCCAGCAGTTTCACCTCCAGGGCTCACTCTGGAAACACCATATATTTT
TRBV30	TRBD2	TRBJ2-7	.	CAWIKAGAYEQYF	TGTGCCTGGATCAAAGCGGGGGCCTACGAGCAGTACTTC
TRBV7-3	TRBD2	TRBJ2-1	many	CASSLDSGSSSEQFF	TGTGCCAGCAGCCTCGATAGCGGGAGCAGCAGTGAGCAGTTCTTC
TRBV30	.	TRBJ1-1	many	CAWSWAGSNTEAFF	TGTGCCTGGAGCTGGGCAGGCAGTAACACTGAAGCTTTCTTT
TRBV7-9	.	TRBJ2-2	few	CASTTNTPIGELFF	TGTGCCAGCACCACCAATACCCCTATCGGGGAGCTGTTTTTT
TRBV3-1	.	TRBJ1-5	many	CASSQGHSNQPQHF	TGTGCCAGCAGCCAAGGACATAGCAATCAGCCCCAGCATTTT
TRBV6-1	TRBD1	TRBJ1-1	few	CASKRTGGTEAFF	TGTGCCAGCAAAAGGACAGGGGGCACTGAAGCTTTCTTT
TRBV7-9	TRBD1	TRBJ2-7	many	CASSQRGTGHYEQYF	TGTGCCAGCAGCCAACGCGGGACAGGTCACTACGAGCAGTACTTC
TRBV12-3/TRBV12-4	.	TRBJ1-2	many	CASSAGTYGYTF	TGTGCCAGCAGTGCAGGGACCTATGGCTACACCTTC
TRBV2	.	TRBJ1-2	few	CASSESRAQSGGYTF	TGTGCCAGCAGTGAGTCGCGAGCCCAATCGGGTGGCTACACCTTC
TRBV7-9	.	TRBJ2-2	.	CASSPPTGPSGELFF	TGTGCCAGCAGCCCCCCGACGGGGCCCTCCGGGGAGCTGTTTTTT
TRBV4-1	TRBD2	TRBJ2-3	few	CASSQGLGGTDTQYF	TGCGCCAGCAGCCAAGGGCTGGGGGGGACAGATACGCAGTATTTT
TRBV20-1	.	TRBJ1-1	few	CSARDRRRNTEAFF	TGCAGTGCTAGAGACCGACGTAGGAACACTGAAGCTTTCTTT
TRBV20-1	TRBD1	TRBJ2-2	many	CSAPRPLGQGNTGELFF	TGCAGTGCCCCCAGGCCCTTGGGACAGGGAAACACCGGGGAGCTGTTTTTT
TRBV19	TRBD1	TRBJ1-1	few	CASSILTGQRAEAFF	TGTGCCAGTAGTATATTAACGGGACAGCGGGCTGAAGCTTTCTTT
TRBV6-2/TRBV6-3	.	TRBJ1-5	few	CASSYPVGQPQHF	TGTGCCAGCAGTTATCCGGTCGGCCAGCCCCAGCATTTT